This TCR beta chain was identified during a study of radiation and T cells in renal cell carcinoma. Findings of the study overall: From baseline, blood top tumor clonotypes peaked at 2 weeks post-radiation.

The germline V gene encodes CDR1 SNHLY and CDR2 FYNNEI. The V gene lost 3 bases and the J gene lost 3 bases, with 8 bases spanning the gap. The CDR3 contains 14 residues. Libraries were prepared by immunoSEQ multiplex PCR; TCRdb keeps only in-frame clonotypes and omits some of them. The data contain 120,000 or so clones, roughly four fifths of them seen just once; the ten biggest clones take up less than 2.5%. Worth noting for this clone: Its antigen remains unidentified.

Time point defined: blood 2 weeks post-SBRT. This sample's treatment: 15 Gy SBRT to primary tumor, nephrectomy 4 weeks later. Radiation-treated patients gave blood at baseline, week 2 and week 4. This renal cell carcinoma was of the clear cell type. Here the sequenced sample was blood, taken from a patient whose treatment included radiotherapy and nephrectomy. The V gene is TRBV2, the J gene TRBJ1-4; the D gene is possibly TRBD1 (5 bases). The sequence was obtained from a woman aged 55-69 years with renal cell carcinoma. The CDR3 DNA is TGTGCCAGCAGTGATTTGGGGCCTAATGAAAAACTGTTTTTT. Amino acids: CASSDLGPNEKLFF.